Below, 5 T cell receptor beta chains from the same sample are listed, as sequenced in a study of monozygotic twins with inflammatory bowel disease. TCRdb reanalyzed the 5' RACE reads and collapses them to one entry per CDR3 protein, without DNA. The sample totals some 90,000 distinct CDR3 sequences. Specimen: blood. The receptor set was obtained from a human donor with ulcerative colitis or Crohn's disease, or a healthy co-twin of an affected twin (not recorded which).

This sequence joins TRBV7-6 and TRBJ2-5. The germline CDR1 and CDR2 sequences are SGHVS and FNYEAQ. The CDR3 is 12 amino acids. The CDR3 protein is CASSLGEETQYF.

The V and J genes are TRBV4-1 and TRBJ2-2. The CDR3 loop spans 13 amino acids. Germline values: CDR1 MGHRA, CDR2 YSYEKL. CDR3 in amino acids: CASSQGNTGELFF.

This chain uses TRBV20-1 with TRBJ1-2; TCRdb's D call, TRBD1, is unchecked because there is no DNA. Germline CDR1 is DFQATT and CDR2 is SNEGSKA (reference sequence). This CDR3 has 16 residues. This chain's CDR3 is CSARPAGQGGKDGYTF.

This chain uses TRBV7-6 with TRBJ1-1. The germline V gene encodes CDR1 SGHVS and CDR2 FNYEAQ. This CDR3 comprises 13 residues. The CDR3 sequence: CASISGGGTEAFF. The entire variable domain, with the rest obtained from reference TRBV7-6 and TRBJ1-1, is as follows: GAGVSQSPRYKVTKRGQDVALRCDPISGHVSLYWYRQALGQGPEFLTYFNYEAQQDKSGLPNDRFSAERPEGSISTLTIQRTEQRDSAMYRCASISGGGTEAFFGQGTRLTVV.

CDR3 region: CASSGGLAGAPDTQYF. The rearrangement uses TRBV7-9 and TRBJ2-3; there is no DNA to check the TCRdb D call of TRBD2. The germline CDR1 and CDR2 sequences are SEHNR and FQNEAQ (reference sequence). The CDR3 runs to 16 residues.